This TCR beta chain was captured by sequencing in a study of neurological immune-mediated disorders. Study-level results: Sharing of CDR3 amino acid sequences among expanded clones across subjects was absent, suggesting private repertoires in all groups.

This CDR3 is built from 13 residues. V shed 3 bases and J shed 9 bases, with 12 bases lying between them. CDR1 is LNHDA and CDR2 is SQIVND in the germline V gene (reference sequence). The making of cDNA relied on 5'RACE with 10-nucleotide random UMIs. One entry per CDR3 protein results from TCRdb running MiXCR on the 5' RACE reads. The data show some 22,000 distinct CDR3 sequences, with 17% seen just once and 6% to 8% held by the top ten. To note about this clonotype: The antigen remains unidentified.

Sequencing input: CD8+ T cells from blood. This clonotype originated in a woman aged 18-29 years with multiple sclerosis. The rearrangement uses TRBV19 and TRBJ2-1, with D possibly TRBD1 on 5 matching bases. The CDR3 protein is CASSMMQQGEQFF. The CDR3 DNA is TGTGCCAGTAGTATGATGCAGCAGGGTGAGCAGTTCTTC.